This T cell receptor (beta chain) was retrieved from a study of regulatory T cells in long-lasting Graves disease. This clonotype was recorded many times. Its antigen remains unknown. Trimming removed 2 bases at V and 7 bases at J, with 10 bases between. Germline V gene data show CDR1 as SGDLS and CDR2 as YYNGEE. CDR3 size: 14 residues. The TCR beta library used iRepertoire HTBI primers with Arm-PCR amplification of CDR3. TCRdb analysed the multiplex PCR reads with MiXCR anew, one entry per CDR3 protein. The sample lists 520,000 or so distinct CDR3 sequences, around 12% seen once, with 8.9% in the top ten. The study's findings and limits: Tissue studied was limited to peripheral blood, excluding thyroid tissue. A greater number of public clonotypes (2,741) was shared by persistent patients than by new patients (over 900).

Time point defined: newly diagnosed GD, antithyroid drugs for less than 3 months. There was RNA extracted from PBMCs, and the TCR library was made from it. Patients with Graves' disease were diagnosed by American Thyroid Association guidelines. These records were also assigned to another study, of T cells in Graves' hyperthyroidism and ophthalmopathy. That study reports: When the TCR CDR3 underwent first-round RT-PCR, the HTBI primer set was used.

This TCR came from a woman aged 25-40 years with Graves disease. The rearrangement uses TRBV9 and TRBJ1-6; perhaps TRBD1 as D (5 bases). The material was peripheral blood mononuclear cells (PBMCs), obtained at new diagnosis, from a patient treated with antithyroid drugs. Here the CDR3 DNA reads TGTGCCAGCAGCGTCAGGGTAGGGAATTCACCCCTCCACTTT. Residues: CASSVRVGNSPLHF.